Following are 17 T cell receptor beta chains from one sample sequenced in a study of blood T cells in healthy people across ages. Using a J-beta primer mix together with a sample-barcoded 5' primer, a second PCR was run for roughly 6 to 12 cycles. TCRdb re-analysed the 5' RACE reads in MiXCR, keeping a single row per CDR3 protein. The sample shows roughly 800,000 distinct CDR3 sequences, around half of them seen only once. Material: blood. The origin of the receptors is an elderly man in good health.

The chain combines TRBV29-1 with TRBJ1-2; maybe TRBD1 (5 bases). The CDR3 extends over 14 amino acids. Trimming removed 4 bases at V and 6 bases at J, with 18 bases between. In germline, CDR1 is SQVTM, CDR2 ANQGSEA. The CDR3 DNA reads TGCAGCGTTGGAATCCAGGGATCGGTCCATGGCTACACCTTC. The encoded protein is CSVGIQGSVHGYTF.

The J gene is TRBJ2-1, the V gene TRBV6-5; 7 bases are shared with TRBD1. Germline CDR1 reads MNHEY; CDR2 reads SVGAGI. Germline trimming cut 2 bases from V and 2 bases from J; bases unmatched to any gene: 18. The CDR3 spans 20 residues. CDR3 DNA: TGTGCCAGCAGTTACGGAGAAAGACAGGGAGATGCCCCTCCCTACAATGAGCAGTTCTTC. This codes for CASSYGERQGDAPPYNEQFF.

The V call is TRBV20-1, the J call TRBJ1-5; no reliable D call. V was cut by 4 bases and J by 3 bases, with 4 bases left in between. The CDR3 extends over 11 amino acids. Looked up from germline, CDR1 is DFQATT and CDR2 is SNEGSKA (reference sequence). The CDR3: CSAKDNQPQHF. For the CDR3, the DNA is TGCAGTGCTAAAGACAATCAGCCCCAGCATTTT.

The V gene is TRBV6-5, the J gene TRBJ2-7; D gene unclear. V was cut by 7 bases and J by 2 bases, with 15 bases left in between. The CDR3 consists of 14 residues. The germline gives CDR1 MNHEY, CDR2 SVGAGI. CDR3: CASTYGPGTYEQYF. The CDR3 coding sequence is TGTGCCAGCACCTACGGGCCCGGAACCTACGAGCAGTACTTC.

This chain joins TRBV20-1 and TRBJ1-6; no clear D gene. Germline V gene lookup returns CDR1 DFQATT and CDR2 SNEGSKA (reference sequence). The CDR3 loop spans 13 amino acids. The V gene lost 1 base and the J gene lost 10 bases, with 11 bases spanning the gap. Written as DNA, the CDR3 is TGCAGTGCTAGAGTCCCGGGTGGGTCACCCCTCCACTTT. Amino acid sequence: CSARVPGGSPLHF.

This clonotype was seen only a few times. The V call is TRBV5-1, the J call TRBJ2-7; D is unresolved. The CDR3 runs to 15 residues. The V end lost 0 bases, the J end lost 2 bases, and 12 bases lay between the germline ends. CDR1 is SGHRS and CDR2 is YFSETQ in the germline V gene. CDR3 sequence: CASSLDGSSPYEQYF. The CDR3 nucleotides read TGCGCCAGCAGCTTGGATGGCAGTTCCCCCTACGAGCAGTACTTC.

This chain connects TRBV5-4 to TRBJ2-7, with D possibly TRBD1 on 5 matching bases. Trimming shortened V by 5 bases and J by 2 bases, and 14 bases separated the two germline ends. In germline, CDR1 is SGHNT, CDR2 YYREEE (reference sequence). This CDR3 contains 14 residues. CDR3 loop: CASRKQGAPYEQYF. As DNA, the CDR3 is TGTGCCAGCAGAAAACAAGGGGCACCCTACGAGCAGTACTTC.

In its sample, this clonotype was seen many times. As DNA, the CDR3 is TGTGCCAGCAGCCAATTGGGAGGGGTAAAAGAGACCCAGTACTTC. It codes for CASSQLGGVKETQYF. The chain recombines TRBV7-3 with TRBJ2-5, with TRBD2 identical over 7 bases. Unmatched junction bases numbered 9, after V lost 5 bases and J lost 3 bases. Germline V gene sequence: CDR1 SGHTA, CDR2 FQGTGA. This CDR3 has 15 amino acids.

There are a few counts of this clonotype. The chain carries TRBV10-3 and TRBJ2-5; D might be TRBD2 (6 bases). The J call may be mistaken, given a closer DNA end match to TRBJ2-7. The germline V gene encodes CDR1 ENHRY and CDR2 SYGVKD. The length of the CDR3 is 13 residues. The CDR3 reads CAIMEYSGDEQYF. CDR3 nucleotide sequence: TGTGCCATCATGGAGTACTCGGGGGACGAGCAGTACTTC.

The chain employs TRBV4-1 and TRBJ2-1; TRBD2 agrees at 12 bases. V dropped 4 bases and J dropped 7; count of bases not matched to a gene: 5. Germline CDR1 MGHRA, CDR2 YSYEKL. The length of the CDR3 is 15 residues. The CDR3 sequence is CASSPSGRAVNEQFF. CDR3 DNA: TGCGCCAGCAGCCCTAGCGGGAGGGCCGTAAATGAGCAGTTCTTC.

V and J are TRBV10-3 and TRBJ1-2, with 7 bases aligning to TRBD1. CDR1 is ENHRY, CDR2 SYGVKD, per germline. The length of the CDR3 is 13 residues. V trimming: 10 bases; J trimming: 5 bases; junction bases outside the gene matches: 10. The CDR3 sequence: CATSGDSKYGYTF. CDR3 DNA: TGTGCCACCTCAGGGGACAGTAAATATGGCTACACCTTC.

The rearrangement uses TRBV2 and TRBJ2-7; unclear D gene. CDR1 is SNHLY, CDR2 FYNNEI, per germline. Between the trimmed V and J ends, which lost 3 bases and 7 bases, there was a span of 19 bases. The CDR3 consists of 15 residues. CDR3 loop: CASSDSPASIREQYF. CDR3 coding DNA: TGTGCCAGCAGTGACTCGCCCGCATCCATCCGGGAGCAGTACTTC.

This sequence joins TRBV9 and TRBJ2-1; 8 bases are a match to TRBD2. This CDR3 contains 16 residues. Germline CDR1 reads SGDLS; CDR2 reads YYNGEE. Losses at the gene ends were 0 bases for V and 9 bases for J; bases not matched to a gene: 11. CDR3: CASSVDTGGATIEQFF. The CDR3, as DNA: TGTGCCAGCAGCGTAGACACGGGAGGGGCTACAATTGAGCAGTTCTTC.

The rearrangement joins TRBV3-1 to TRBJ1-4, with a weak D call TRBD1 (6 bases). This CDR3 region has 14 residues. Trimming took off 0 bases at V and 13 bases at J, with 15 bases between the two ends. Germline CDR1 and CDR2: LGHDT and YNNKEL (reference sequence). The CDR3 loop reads CASSQEFTGKPLFF. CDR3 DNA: TGTGCCAGCAGCCAAGAATTCACAGGGAAACCACTGTTTTTT.

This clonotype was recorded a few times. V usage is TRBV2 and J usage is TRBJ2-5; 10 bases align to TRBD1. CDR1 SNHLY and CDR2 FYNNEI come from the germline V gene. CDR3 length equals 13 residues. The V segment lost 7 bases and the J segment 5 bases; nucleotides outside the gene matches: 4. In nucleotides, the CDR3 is TGTGCCAGCAAGGACAGGGGGGCGGAGACCCAGTACTTC. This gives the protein CASKDRGAETQYF.

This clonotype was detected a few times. In nucleotides, the CDR3 is TGTGCCAGCAGCTCGGAGGCGGGTAGGGGTGAGCAGTTCTTC. Translated, it gives CASSSEAGRGEQFF. The chain uses TRBV7-2 and TRBJ2-1; TRBD1 or TRBD2 may be the D gene (5 bases each). Deletions cut 4 bases from V and 9 bases from J, with 16 bases between. The germline gives CDR1 SGHTA, CDR2 FQGNSA. The CDR3 consists of 14 residues.

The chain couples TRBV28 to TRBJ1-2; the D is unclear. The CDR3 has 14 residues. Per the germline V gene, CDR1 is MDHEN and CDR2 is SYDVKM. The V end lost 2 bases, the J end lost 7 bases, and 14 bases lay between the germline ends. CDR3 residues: CASSLTQGPSGYTF. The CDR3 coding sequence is TGTGCCAGCAGTTTAACCCAAGGACCTAGTGGCTACACCTTC.